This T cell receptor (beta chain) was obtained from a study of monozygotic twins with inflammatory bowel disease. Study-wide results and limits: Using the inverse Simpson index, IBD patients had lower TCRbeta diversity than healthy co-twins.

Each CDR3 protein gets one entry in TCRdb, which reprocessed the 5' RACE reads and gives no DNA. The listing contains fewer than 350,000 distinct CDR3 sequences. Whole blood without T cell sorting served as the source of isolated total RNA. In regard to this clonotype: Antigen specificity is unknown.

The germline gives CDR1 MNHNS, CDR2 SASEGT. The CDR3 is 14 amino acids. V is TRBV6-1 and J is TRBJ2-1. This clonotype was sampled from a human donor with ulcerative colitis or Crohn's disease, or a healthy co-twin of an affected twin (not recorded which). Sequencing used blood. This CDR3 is CASGDRGSHNEQFF.